The 22 T cell receptor beta chains in this list originate from one sample, sequenced in a study of blood T cells in healthy people across ages. The authors ran a second PCR of roughly 6 to 12 cycles using a sample-barcoded 5' primer and a J-beta primer mix. TCRdb redid the calling of the 5' RACE reads with MiXCR, one entry per CDR3 protein. The sample consists of about 1.5 million distinct CDR3 sequences, about 45% of them appearing once. The source material was blood. The source of these receptors is a woman younger than 30 in good health.

To note about this clonotype: Germline is not matched at one junction end, which may reflect a read error. V usage is TRBV7-9 and J usage is TRBJ2-3; 7 bases are shared with TRBD2. Germline-derived CDR1 and CDR2 are SEHNR and FQNEAQ (reference sequence). The CDR3 length is 14 residues. This CDR3 reads CASSVANSGRLRYF. The CDR3 nucleotides read TGTGCCAGCAGCGTAGCGAATAGCGGGCGTTTAAGGTATTTT.

This clonotype was detected a few times. The chain links TRBV7-2 to TRBJ2-1; 9 nucleotides align to TRBD2. The CDR3 is 14 amino acids. V trimming: 5 bases; J trimming: 5 bases; junction bases outside the gene matches: 4. The germline V gene has CDR1 SGHTA and CDR2 FQGNSA. The CDR3 DNA sequence: TGTGCCAGCAGCAAACAGCGGGGGGACAATGAGCAGTTCTTC. Encoded protein: CASSKQRGDNEQFF. The full variable domain, its missing parts supplied by reference TRBV7-2 and TRBJ2-1, is GAGVSQSPSNKVTEKGKDVELRCDPISGHTALYWYRQSLGQGLEFLIYFQGNSAPDKSGLPSDRFSAERTGGSVSTLTIQRTQQEDSAVYLCASSKQRGDNEQFFGPGTRLTVL.

A few counts support this clonotype. The CDR3 is CASSQVSGQGLYEQYF. The CDR3 bases are TGCGCCAGCAGCCAAGTTTCGGGACAGGGCCTCTACGAGCAGTACTTC. The chain couples TRBV4-3 to TRBJ2-7, with TRBD1 matching over 9 bases. Germline-derived CDR1 and CDR2 are LGHNA and YSLEER. Trimming cost V 1 base and J 3 bases; bases outside gene matches: 7. This CDR3 contains 16 residues.

The rearrangement uses TRBV20-1 and TRBJ2-3; 10 nucleotides agree with TRBD2. The trim removed 5 bases at V and 0 bases at J, leaving 2 bases unmatched. CDR3 length equals 14 residues. Germline values: CDR1 DFQATT, CDR2 SNEGSKA (reference sequence). CDR3 amino acids: CSASGLASTDTQYF. CDR3 DNA: TGCAGTGCTTCGGGACTAGCGAGCACAGATACGCAGTATTTT.

This clonotype was found a few times. The chain joins TRBV12-3 or TRBV12-4 to TRBJ1-2, with a weak D call TRBD1 (5 bases). The CDR3 covers 13 residues. The ends were cut back, 5 bases at V and 4 bases at J, with 11 bases in the middle. CDR3 residues: CASSQGRPYGYTF. DNA for the CDR3: TGTGCCAGCAGTCAGGGACGGCCCTATGGCTACACCTTC.

This clonotype was seen a few times. The chain is built from TRBV29-1 and TRBJ1-2, with D possibly TRBD1 on 5 matching bases. V lost 4 bases, J lost 0 bases, and 6 bases lay in between. Germline V gene lookup returns CDR1 SQVTM and CDR2 ANQGSEA. The CDR3 spans 12 residues. The CDR3 loop reads CSVGGANYGYTF. Here the CDR3 DNA reads TGCAGCGTTGGGGGGGCTAACTATGGCTACACCTTC.

Only a few counts were recorded for this clonotype. The chain employs TRBV5-1 and TRBJ2-1, with D uncertain. V was cut by 2 bases and J by 11 bases, with 8 bases left in between. This CDR3 is built from 11 residues. Germline CDR1 is SGHRS and CDR2 is YFSETQ. The CDR3 region is CASSFGGQQFF. For the CDR3, the DNA is TGCGCCAGCAGCTTCGGTGGACAGCAGTTCTTC.

In its sample, this clonotype was seen a few times. V and J are TRBV27 and TRBJ2-1; 7 bases are shared with TRBD1. The CDR3 contains 13 residues. Germline V lookup: CDR1 MNHEY, CDR2 SMNVEV (reference sequence). Trimming cost V 4 bases and J 10 bases; bases outside gene matches: 7. The CDR3 sequence: CASSYTTGCEQFF. In DNA, the CDR3 is TGTGCCAGCAGTTATACGACAGGGTGCGAGCAGTTCTTC.

This clonotype occurred a few times. The genes are TRBV11-2 and TRBJ2-3, with 8 bases matching TRBD1. J was trimmed by 3 bases and V by 5 bases; bases with no gene match: 4. The germline V gene encodes CDR1 SGHAT and CDR2 FQNNGV. The CDR3 extends over 14 amino acids. CDR3 nucleotides: TGTGCCAGCAGCCTGGGACAGGAGACAGATACGCAGTATTTT. Residues: CASSLGQETDTQYF.

The chain employs TRBV29-1 and TRBJ2-3; 7 nucleotides match TRBD2. The CDR3 is made up of 15 amino acids. The germline CDR1 and CDR2 sequences are SQVTM and ANQGSEA. For the CDR3, the DNA is TGCAGGCGGGGAGGGGCCCCACCCGTCACAGATACGCAGTATTTT. Its translation is CRRGGAPPVTDTQYF.

The chain couples TRBV28 to TRBJ2-7; 7 nucleotides line up with TRBD2. In germline, CDR1 is MDHEN, CDR2 SYDVKM. Trimming at V came to 9 bases and at J to 3 bases, leaving 8 bases not matched to a gene. The CDR3 spans 13 residues. The CDR3 DNA is TGTGCCAGTAATGAGGGAGGGCTCTACGAGCAGTACTTC. Translated: CASNEGGLYEQYF.

The DNA for the CDR3 is TGTGCCAGCAGTGCCCTAAGGGACAGGGGGCCGGATACGCAGTATTTT. Translating gives CASSALRDRGPDTQYF. This rearrangement joins TRBV12-3 or TRBV12-4 to TRBJ2-3, with TRBD1 identical over 12 bases. V gave up 5 bases and J gave up 6 bases; unmatched junction bases: 9. The CDR3 runs to 16 residues.

This clonotype has a handful of counts. This chain links TRBV9 with TRBJ2-5; possible D gene TRBD1, 6 bases. The CDR3 has 14 amino acids. In germline, CDR1 is SGDLS, CDR2 YYNGEE. Trimming removed 3 bases at V and 1 base at J, with 10 bases between. DNA of the CDR3: TGTGCCAGCAGCGAACAGGGCTTCCAAGAGACCCAGTACTTC. This encodes CASSEQGFQETQYF.

The chain recombines TRBV20-1 with TRBJ1-2; no definite D call. The ends were cut back, 4 bases at V and 4 bases at J, with 10 bases in the middle. CDR1 is DFQATT, CDR2 SNEGSKA, per germline (reference sequence). This CDR3 is built from 12 residues. The CDR3 sequence: CSAKDYLYGYTF. CDR3 DNA sequence: TGCAGTGCTAAAGATTACCTCTATGGCTACACCTTC.

V usage is TRBV20-1 and J usage is TRBJ2-7; D might be TRBD2 (6 bases). V was shortened by 3 bases and J by 1 base, with 16 bases between the two germline ends. The CDR3 has 15 residues. CDR1 DFQATT and CDR2 SNEGSKA come from the germline V gene (reference sequence). CDR3 loop: CSASLGRGKSYEQYF. CDR3 coding DNA: TGCAGTGCTAGCTTGGGGCGGGGAAAGTCCTACGAGCAGTACTTC.

This clonotype has a handful of counts. The rearrangement joins TRBV4-2 to TRBJ2-5, with TRBD2 matching over 7 bases. V trimming: 1 base; J trimming: 5 bases; junction bases outside the gene matches: 10. Germline CDR1 reads LGHNA; CDR2 reads YNFKEQ. CDR3 length equals 16 residues. CDR3 sequence reads: CASSQGGAGFLETQYF. CDR3 in DNA: TGTGCCAGCAGCCAAGGTGGAGCGGGGTTCCTCGAGACCCAGTACTTC.

This clonotype has just a few counts. This chain joins TRBV20-1 and TRBJ1-5; D uncertain. The V end was cut by 6 bases, the J end by 0 bases, with 27 bases between. The CDR3 totals 19 residues. Germline-derived CDR1 and CDR2 are DFQATT and SNEGSKA (reference sequence). The CDR3 region has the DNA TGCAGTGCCTCAGGCGGGGTCCATTCTCTTAGGGATAGCAATCAGCCCCAGCATTTT. Translating gives CSASGGVHSLRDSNQPQHF.

This clonotype was detected a few times. This rearrangement joins TRBV27 to TRBJ2-6, with D possibly TRBD1 on 6 matching bases. Germline loops: CDR1 MNHEY, CDR2 SMNVEV (reference sequence). CDR3 size: 15 residues. Trimming pared 3 bases from V and 3 bases from J, leaving 9 bases between. This chain's CDR3 is CASSFQGIGANVLTF. CDR3 DNA: TGTGCCAGCAGTTTTCAGGGGATTGGGGCCAACGTCCTGACTTTC.

In this sample, this clonotype turned up a few times. This rearrangement joins TRBV7-9 to TRBJ2-7; no firm D call. The CDR3 consists of 15 residues. Trimming removed 5 bases from V and 10 bases from J, with 24 bases in between. Germline CDR1 and CDR2: SEHNR and FQNEAQ (reference sequence). CDR3 sequence reads: CASSPKDGYAPFQYF. The CDR3 nucleotides are TGTGCCAGCAGCCCAAAGGACGGATACGCACCTTTTCAGTACTTC.

A few counts support this clonotype. The chain is built from TRBV20-1 and TRBJ2-1; TRBD2 matches at 13 bases. The length of the CDR3 is 16 residues. The germline gives CDR1 DFQATT, CDR2 SNEGSKA (reference sequence). V lost 2 bases, J lost 3 bases, and 4 bases stayed unmatched. The CDR3 reads CSARTSGRAFYNEQFF. CDR3 DNA sequence: TGCAGTGCTAGAACTAGCGGGAGGGCGTTCTACAATGAGCAGTTCTTC.

This clonotype came up a few times. The chain's CDR3 is CASSSRGPGTGHFFTEAFF. In nucleotides, the CDR3 is TGTGCCAGCAGTAGCCGAGGGCCCGGGACAGGGCATTTCTTTACTGAAGCTTTCTTT. The genes are TRBV12-3 or TRBV12-4 and TRBJ1-1, with 9 bases aligning to TRBD1. This CDR3 has 19 residues. With V trimmed by 5 bases and J by 5 bases, 21 bases remained unmatched.

This chain uses TRBV30 with TRBJ2-1; 7 nucleotides line up with TRBD1. V shed 5 bases, J shed 6 bases, and the junction held 1 base outside the gene matches. This CDR3 has 11 residues. Germline V gene sequence: CDR1 GTSNPN, CDR2 SVGIG (reference sequence). The CDR3 bases are TGTGCCTGGGCAGGGGGCAATGAGCAGTTCTTC. The encoded protein is CAWAGGNEQFF. The full variable domain, rest sourced from reference TRBV30 and TRBJ2-1, is SQTIHQWPATLVQPVGSPLSLECTVEGTSNPNLYWYRQAAGRGLQLLFYSVGIGQISSEVPQNLSASRPQDRQFILSSKKLLLSDSGFYLCAWAGGNEQFFGPGTRLTVL.